These 11 T cell receptor beta chains were all obtained from the same sample, sequenced in a study of cytomegalovirus exposure and HLA in healthy donors. With 60 Vbeta and 13 Jbeta primers, the PCR was carried out. TCRdb's table, derived via immunoSEQ multiplex PCR, lists solely in-frame clones and lacks some. The profile shows 150,000 or so clones, roughly 77% of them singletons. Source material: PBMCs. These receptors were taken from a man aged 18 to 30 in good health and CMV-seropositive.

The chain couples TRBV4-1 to TRBJ2-3; 10 nucleotides align to TRBD2. This CDR3 comprises 19 residues. Germline values: CDR1 MGHRA, CDR2 YSYEKL. J was trimmed by 4 bases and V by 4 bases; bases with no gene match: 17. In DNA, the CDR3 is TGCGCCAGCAGCCCACTCAAGCCGGGGACTAGCGTTGTCCCAGATACGCAGTATTTT. It is translated as CASSPLKPGTSVVPDTQYF.

The table lists this clone with a few counts. Germline is not matched at one junction end, which may reflect a read error. The chain employs TRBV2 and TRBJ2-1, with D possibly matching TRBD1 (6 bases). The CDR3 length is 16 residues. Looked up from germline, CDR1 is SNHLY and CDR2 is FYNNEI. The CDR3: CASIETLGQLGNEQFF. Written as DNA, the CDR3 is TGTGCCAGCATTGAAACCCTCGGACAGCTCGGCAATGAGCAGTTCTTC.

The J gene is TRBJ2-7, the V gene TRBV28, with D possibly being TRBD1 (5 bases). From germline, CDR1 is MDHEN and CDR2 SYDVKM. Trimming removed 6 bases from V and 0 bases from J, with 21 bases in between. The CDR3 is 17 amino acids. The CDR3 region is CASRGVDLKKSSYEQYV. The CDR3 DNA follows: TGTGCCAGCAGAGGGGTGGACCTAAAGAAAAGCTCCTACGAGCAGTACGTC.

The chain couples TRBV11-2 to TRBJ1-1, with D hard to call. The V end was cut by 0 bases, the J end by 1 base, with 6 bases between. The CDR3 extends over 14 amino acids. The V gene's germline CDR1 is SGHAT and CDR2 FQNNGV. The CDR3 DNA is TGTGCCAGCAGCTTAGATCGGGGGAACACTGAAGCTTTCTTT. The encoded protein is CASSLDRGNTEAFF.

The chain recombines TRBV11-3 with TRBJ1-1, with a weak D call TRBD1 (6 bases). This CDR3 is 14 amino acids long. The germline V and J ends were trimmed by 1 base and 7 bases, with 13 bases remaining between them. Germline CDR1 is SGHNT and CDR2 is YENEEA. DNA for the CDR3: TGTGCCAGCAGCTTAGGCGGACAGACCCTTGAAGCTTTCTTT. This encodes CASSLGGQTLEAFF. Combining the CDR3 with reference TRBV11-3 and TRBJ1-1 gives the whole variable domain EAGVVQSPRYKIIEKKQPVAFWCNPISGHNTLYWYLQNLGQGPELLIRYENEEAVDDSQLPKDRFSAERLKGVDSTLKIQPAELGDSAVYLCASSLGGQTLEAFFGQGTRLTVV.

This chain connects TRBV6-6 to TRBJ1-5; the D gene is possibly TRBD1 (6 bases). V lost 6 bases, J lost 6 bases, and 18 bases lay in between. From germline, CDR1 is MNHNY and CDR2 SVGAGI (reference sequence). This CDR3 region has 15 residues. The CDR3 sequence is CASSPQGSPVQPQHF. CDR3 coding DNA: TGTGCCAGCAGCCCGCAGGGGTCACCGGTTCAGCCCCAGCATTTT.

This clone was found a few times. The CDR3 DNA reads as TGTGCCAGTCGGACTAGCGGGAGCGCTAATGAGCAGTTCTTC. This encodes CASRTSGSANEQFF. The V call is TRBV19, the J call TRBJ2-1; 13 positions agree with TRBD2. The length of the CDR3 is 14 residues. V lost 8 bases and J lost 7; bases outside the gene matches: 5. Germline V gene sequence: CDR1 LNHDA, CDR2 SQIVND (reference sequence).

CDR3 sequence reads: CASSLAYLNTEAFF. CDR3 bases: TGTGCCAGCAGCTTAGCTTACTTGAACACTGAAGCTTTCTTT. The rearrangement links TRBV7-8 to TRBJ1-1, with D uncertain. Germline assignment: CDR1 SGHVS and CDR2 FQNEAQ. The CDR3 totals 14 residues. V lost 0 bases, J lost 0 bases, and 5 bases lay in between. The full variable domain, completed using reference TRBV7-8 and TRBJ1-1, is GAGVSQSPRYKVAKRGQDVALRCDPISGHVSLFWYQQALGQGPEFLTYFQNEAQLDKSGLPSDRFFAERPEGSVSTLKIQRTQQEDSAVYLCASSLAYLNTEAFFGQGTRLTVV.

This clone occurred once. The sample has other DNA sequences that encode this CDR3 too. The chain combines TRBV5-1 with TRBJ1-2; 8 bases fit TRBD1. This CDR3 has 14 amino acids. The germline V gene has CDR1 SGHRS and CDR2 YFSETQ. V trimming: 4 bases; J trimming: 5 bases; junction bases outside the gene matches: 7. This CDR3 is CASSLGQGGYGYTF. The CDR3 DNA reads as TGCGCCAGCAGCCTCGGACAGGGAGGATATGGCTACACCTTC.

The J gene is TRBJ2-5, the V gene TRBV7-9; weak D call: TRBD1 (6 bases). Between the trimmed V and J ends, which lost 4 bases and 5 bases, there was a span of 17 bases. Germline-derived CDR1 and CDR2 are SEHNR and FQNEAQ (reference sequence). This CDR3 is built from 15 residues. The CDR3 reads CASSWTDSQGETQYF. As DNA, the CDR3 is TGTGCCAGCAGCTGGACGGACAGCCAGGGGGAGACCCAGTACTTC.

This chain uses TRBV7-6 with TRBJ2-3; the match to TRBD2 covers 8 bases. With 0 bases clipped from V and 10 bases from J, the junction kept 3 bases outside the gene matches. In germline, CDR1 is SGHVS, CDR2 FNYEAQ. The CDR3 has 13 residues. The CDR3 spells CASSLAGGAAQYF. The CDR3, as DNA: TGTGCCAGCAGCTTAGCCGGGGGGGCGGCGCAGTATTTT.